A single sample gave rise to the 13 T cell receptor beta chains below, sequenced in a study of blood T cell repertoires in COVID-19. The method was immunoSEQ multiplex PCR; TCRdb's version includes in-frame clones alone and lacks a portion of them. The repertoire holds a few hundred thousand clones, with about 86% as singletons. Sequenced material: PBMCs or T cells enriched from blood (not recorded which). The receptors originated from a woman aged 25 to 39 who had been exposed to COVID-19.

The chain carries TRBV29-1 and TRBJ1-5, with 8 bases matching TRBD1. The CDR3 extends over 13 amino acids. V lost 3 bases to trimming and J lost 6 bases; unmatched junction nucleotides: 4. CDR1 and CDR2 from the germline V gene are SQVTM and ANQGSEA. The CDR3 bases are TGCAGCGTTGAGGGACAGGACGGTCAGCCCCAGCATTTT. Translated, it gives CSVEGQDGQPQHF.

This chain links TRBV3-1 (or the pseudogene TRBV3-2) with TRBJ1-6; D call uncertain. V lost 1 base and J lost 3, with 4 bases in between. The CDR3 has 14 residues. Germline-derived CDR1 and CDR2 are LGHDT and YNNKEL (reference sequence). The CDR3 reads CASSQGLYNSPLHF. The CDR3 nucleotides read TGTGCCAGCAGCCAAGGGCTCTATAATTCACCCCTCCACTTT.

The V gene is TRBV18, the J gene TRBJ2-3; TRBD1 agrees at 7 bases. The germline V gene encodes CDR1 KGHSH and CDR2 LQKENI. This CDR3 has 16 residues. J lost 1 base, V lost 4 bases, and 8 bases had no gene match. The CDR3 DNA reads TGTGCCAGCTCACGAAGGACAGGCCGGGGCACAGATACGCAGTATTTT. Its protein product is CASSRRTGRGTDTQYF.

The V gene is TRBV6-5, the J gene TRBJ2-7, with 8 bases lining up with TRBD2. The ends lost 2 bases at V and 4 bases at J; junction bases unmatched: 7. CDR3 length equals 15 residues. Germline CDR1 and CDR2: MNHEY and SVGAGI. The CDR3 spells CASSYGVAGIYEQYF. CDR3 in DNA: TGTGCCAGCAGTTACGGGGTAGCGGGGATTTACGAGCAGTACTTC.

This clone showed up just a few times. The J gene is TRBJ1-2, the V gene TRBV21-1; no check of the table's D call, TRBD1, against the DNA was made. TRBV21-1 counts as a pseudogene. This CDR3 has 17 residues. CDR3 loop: CASSKRNQGVLDYGYTF. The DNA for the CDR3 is TGTGCCAGCAGCAAAAGAAACCAAGGGGTTCTTGACTATGGCTACACCTTC.

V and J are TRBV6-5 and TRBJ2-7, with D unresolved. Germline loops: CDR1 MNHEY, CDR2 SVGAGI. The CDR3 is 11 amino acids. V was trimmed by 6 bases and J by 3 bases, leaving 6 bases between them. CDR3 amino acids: CASSRSYEQYF. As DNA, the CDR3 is TGTGCCAGCAGCCGTAGCTACGAGCAGTACTTC.

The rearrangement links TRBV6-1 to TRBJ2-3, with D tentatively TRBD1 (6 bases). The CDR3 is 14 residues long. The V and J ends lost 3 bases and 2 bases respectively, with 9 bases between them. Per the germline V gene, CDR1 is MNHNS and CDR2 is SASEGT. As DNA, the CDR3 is TGTGCCAGCAGTGAGGACAGAATCACAGATACGCAGTATTTT. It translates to CASSEDRITDTQYF.

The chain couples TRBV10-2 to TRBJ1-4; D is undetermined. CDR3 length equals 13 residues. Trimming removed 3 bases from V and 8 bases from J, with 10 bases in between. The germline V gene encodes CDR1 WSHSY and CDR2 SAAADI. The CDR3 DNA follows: TGCGCCAGCAGTGAAGAGGAAACCGAAAAACTGTTTTTT. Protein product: CASSEEETEKLFF.

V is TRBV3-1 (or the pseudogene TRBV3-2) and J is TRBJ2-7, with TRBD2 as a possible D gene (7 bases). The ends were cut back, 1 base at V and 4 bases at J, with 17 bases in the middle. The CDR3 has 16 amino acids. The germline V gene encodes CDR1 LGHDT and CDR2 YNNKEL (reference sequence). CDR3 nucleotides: TGTGCCAGCAGCCAAGTGGGGGGGCAGCGGTGGTACGAGCAGTACTTC. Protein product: CASSQVGGQRWYEQYF.

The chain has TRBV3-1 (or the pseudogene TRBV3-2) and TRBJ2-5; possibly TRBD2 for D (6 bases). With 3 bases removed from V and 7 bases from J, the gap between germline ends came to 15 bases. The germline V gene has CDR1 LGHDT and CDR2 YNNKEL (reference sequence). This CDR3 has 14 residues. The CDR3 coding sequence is TGTGCCAGCAGCCAGATGGGGGGTAAGGGGACCCAGTACTTC. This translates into CASSQMGGKGTQYF.

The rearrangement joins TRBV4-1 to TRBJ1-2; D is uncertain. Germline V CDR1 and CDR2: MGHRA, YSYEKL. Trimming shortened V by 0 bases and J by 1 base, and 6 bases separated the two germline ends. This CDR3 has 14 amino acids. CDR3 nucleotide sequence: TGCGCCAGCAGCCAAGATCTTATTAACTATGGCTACACCTTC. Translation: CASSQDLINYGYTF.

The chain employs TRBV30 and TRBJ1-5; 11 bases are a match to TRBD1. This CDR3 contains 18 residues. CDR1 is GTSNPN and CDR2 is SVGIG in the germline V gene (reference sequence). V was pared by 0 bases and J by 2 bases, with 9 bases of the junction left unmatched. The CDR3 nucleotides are TGTGCCTGGAGTGTATCGAGGACAGGGGGCATCGGCAATCAGCCCCAGCATTTT. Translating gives CAWSVSRTGGIGNQPQHF.

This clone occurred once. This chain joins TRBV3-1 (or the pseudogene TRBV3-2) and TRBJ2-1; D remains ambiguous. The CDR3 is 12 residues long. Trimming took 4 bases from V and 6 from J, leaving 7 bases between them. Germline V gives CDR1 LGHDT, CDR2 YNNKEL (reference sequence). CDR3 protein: CASSLTSNEQFF. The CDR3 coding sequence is TGTGCCAGCAGCCTCACAAGCAATGAGCAGTTCTTC.